A selection of T cell receptor beta chains follows, all from one sample in a study of cytomegalovirus exposure and HLA in healthy donors. Data came from immunoSEQ multiplex PCR; TCRdb stores just in-frame clones and leaves some out. The sample shows about 160,000 clones, 80% of them seen only once. The sample taken for sequencing was PBMCs. The receptor set was obtained from a man aged 30-40 years in good health and CMV-seronegative. The CDR3 runs from the conserved cysteine through the conserved F or W. The D gene is left open where the match is weak. Some rows mark clone size as missing; the rest say once, few, many or name a class of expanded clone.

cdr3_aa	cdr3_nt	cdr3_length	d_call	v_call	j_call	clone_size
CASSLSTAGGVYEQYF	TGTGCCAGCAGTTTATCGACTGCAGGGGGCGTCTACGAGCAGTACTTC	16	TRBD1	TRBV27	TRBJ2-7	.
CAWSVGSGNTGELFF	TGTGCCTGGAGTGTAGGTTCGGGGAACACCGGGGAGCTGTTTTTT	15	.	TRBV30	TRBJ2-2	.
CASSPKGTGILLGSYEQYF	TGTGCCAGCAGCCCAAAGGGGACAGGGATCCTCCTGGGCTCCTACGAGCAGTACTTC	19	TRBD1	TRBV9	TRBJ2-7	.
CASSQAGSITASGYTF	TGCGCCAGCAGCCAGGCCGGGAGTATCACAGCCAGCGGCTACACCTTC	16	.	TRBV4-1	TRBJ1-2	.
CASSHGSGGKLFF	TGCGCCAGCAGCCACGGGAGCGGGGGAAAACTGTTTTTT	13	.	TRBV4-3	TRBJ1-4	.
CASIGNSGANVLTF	TGTGCCAGCATCGGGAACTCTGGGGCCAACGTCCTGACTTTC	14	.	TRBV6-5	TRBJ2-6	.
CASSFPGTYNEQFF	TGTGCCAGCAGCTTCCCAGGTACCTACAATGAGCAGTTCTTC	14	.	TRBV7-9	TRBJ2-1	.
CASSPPLALSSRNEQYF	TGTGCCAGCTCACCACCCCTAGCGCTTAGCTCTCGAAACGAGCAGTACTTC	17	.	TRBV18	TRBJ2-7	few
CASPRLAGKSLAKNIQYF	TGCGCCAGCCCGAGACTAGCGGGGAAAAGTTTAGCCAAAAACATTCAGTACTTC	18	TRBD2	TRBV10-2	TRBJ2-4	few
CASSGQMDTEAFF	TGTGCCAGCAGCGGTCAGATGGACACTGAAGCTTTCTTT	13	.	TRBV9	TRBJ1-1	.